The T cell receptor beta chain described here comes from a study of blood T cell repertoires in COVID-19. After removal of 3 bases from V and 2 bases from J, the junction contained 12 bases not matched to a gene. The CDR3 is made up of 19 amino acids. Germline CDR1 is SGHNT and CDR2 is YYREEE (reference sequence). Some clones are missing from TCRdb's copy, which holds only in-frame ones; the method was immunoSEQ multiplex PCR. The sample has fewer than 250,000 clones, around 80% seen once; the top ten hold approximately 6.9%. The chain is built from TRBV5-4 and TRBJ2-3, with 13 bases aligning to TRBD2. This TCR was recovered from a man aged 55 to 70 with acute or convalescent COVID-19. The sequenced material came from peripheral blood. The CDR3 region has the DNA TGTGCCAGCAGCTACCCCCGGACTAGCGGGAGTCATCACACAGATACGCAGTATTTT. This codes for CASSYPRTSGSHHTDTQYF.